The clone carrying this T cell receptor (beta chain) showed up just once. The antigen remains unidentified. Assay: immunoSEQ multiplex PCR; the TCRdb copy retains only in-frame clones and omits some. The table records some 1.5 million clones, 95% to 97% of them present only once. Caucasian adults residing in Nashville, Tennessee made up all the donors. These data originate in a study of shared clonotypes between healthy human individuals. Study information: Three plates each covered CD4 naive and memory; CD8 naive two, CD8 memory one.

Trimming removed 0 bases from V and 3 bases from J, with 10 bases in between. Germline V lookup: CDR1 SGDLS, CDR2 YYNGEE. The CDR3 runs to 14 residues. Study-wide results and caveats: Naive CD4 clonotypes were shared across a handful of donors at about 5.2%.

The source of this sequence is a man aged 25 to 45 in good health. Sequenced input: naive CD4+ T cells sorted from blood. As for subset: CD45RA+ positively selected. The rearrangement uses TRBV9 and TRBJ2-7, with a weak D call TRBD2 (6 bases). CDR3 region: CASSVGGVGYEQYF. Written as DNA, the CDR3 is TGTGCCAGCAGCGTAGGCGGGGTAGGCTACGAGCAGTACTTC.